The present T cell receptor (beta chain) was sequenced within a study of control samples from healthy donors and cancer patients. The CDR3 extends over 11 amino acids. The germline V and J ends were trimmed by 2 bases and 9 bases, with 4 bases remaining between them. This clone has only a few counts. Produced via immunoSEQ multiplex PCR; TCRdb's table is partial and in-frame only. The repertoire holds 90,000 to 100,000 clones, with roughly 83% as singletons. The source of this sequence is a woman aged 30 to 39 in good health. The sample consisted of blood. V usage is TRBV12-3 or TRBV12-4 and J usage is TRBJ2-2; D remains unclear. The CDR3, as DNA: TGTGCCAGCAGTTTACAGCGGGAGCTGTTTTTT. Translated: CASSLQRELFF.